This T cell receptor (beta chain) was recorded in a study of radiation and T cells in renal cell carcinoma. Whole-study results and caveats: No pretreatment tumor biopsies were available for baseline clonotypes.

The table lists this clone with a count of one. Its cognate antigen is unknown. As for treatment: 15 Gy SBRT to primary tumor, nephrectomy 4 weeks later. This table comes from immunoSEQ multiplex PCR, and its TCRdb copy is limited to in-frame clones, with some not included. The table includes over 15,000 clones, about 60% detected once. This CDR3 spans 15 amino acids. Germline-derived CDR1 and CDR2 are MNHEY and SMNVEV (reference sequence). Trimming pared 5 bases from V and 3 bases from J, leaving 16 bases between. This clonotype was obtained from a woman aged 65 to 85 with renal cell carcinoma. The sequenced sample was tumor tissue, obtained from a patient whose treatment included radiotherapy and nephrectomy. The V gene is TRBV27, the J gene TRBJ1-2, with D possibly being TRBD1 (5 bases). The CDR3 region is CASSNKAAGHYGYTF. CDR3 coding DNA: TGTGCCAGCAGTAATAAAGCCGCAGGGCACTATGGCTACACCTTC.